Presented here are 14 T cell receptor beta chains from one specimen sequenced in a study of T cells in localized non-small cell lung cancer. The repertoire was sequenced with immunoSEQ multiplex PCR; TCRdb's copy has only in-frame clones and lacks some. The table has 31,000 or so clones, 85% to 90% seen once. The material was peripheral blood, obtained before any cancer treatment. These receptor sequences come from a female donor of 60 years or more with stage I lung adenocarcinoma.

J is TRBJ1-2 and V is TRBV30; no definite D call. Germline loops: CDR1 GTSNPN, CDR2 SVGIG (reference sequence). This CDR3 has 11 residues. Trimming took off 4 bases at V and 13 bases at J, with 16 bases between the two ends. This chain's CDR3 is CAWTHPAGTTF. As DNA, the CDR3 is TGTGCCTGGACCCATCCCGCCGGCACCACCTTC.

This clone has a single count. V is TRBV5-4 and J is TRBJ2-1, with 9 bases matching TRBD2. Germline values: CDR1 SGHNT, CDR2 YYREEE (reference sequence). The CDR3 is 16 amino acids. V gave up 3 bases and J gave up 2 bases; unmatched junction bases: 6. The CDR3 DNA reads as TGTGCCAGCAGCTGGGGAGCGGGAGGCACCTACAATGAGCAGTTCTTC. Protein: CASSWGAGGTYNEQFF.

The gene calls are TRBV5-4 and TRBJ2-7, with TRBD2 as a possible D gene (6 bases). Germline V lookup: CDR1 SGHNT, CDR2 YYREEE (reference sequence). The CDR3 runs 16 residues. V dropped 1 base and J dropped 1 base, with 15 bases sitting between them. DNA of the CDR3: TGTGCCAGCAGCTTGTCGGTCACGCGGGATTCCTACGAGCAGTACTTC. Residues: CASSLSVTRDSYEQYF.

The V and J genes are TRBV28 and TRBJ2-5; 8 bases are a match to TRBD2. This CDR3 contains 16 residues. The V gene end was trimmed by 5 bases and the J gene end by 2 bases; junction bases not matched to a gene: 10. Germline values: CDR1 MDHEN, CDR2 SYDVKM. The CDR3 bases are TGTGCCAGCAGTCGTGGGGCTAGCGGGTCTCAAGAGACCCAGTACTTC. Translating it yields CASSRGASGSQETQYF.

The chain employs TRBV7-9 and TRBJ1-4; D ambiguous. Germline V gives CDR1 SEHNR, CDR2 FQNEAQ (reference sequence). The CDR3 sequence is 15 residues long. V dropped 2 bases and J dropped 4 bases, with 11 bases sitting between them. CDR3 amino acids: CASSLNGADNEKLFF. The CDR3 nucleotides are TGTGCCAGCAGCTTAAATGGCGCAGATAATGAAAAACTGTTTTTT.

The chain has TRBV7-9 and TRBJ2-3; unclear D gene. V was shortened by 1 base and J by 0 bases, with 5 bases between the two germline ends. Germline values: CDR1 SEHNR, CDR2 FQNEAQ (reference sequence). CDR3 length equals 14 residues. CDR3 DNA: TGTGCCAGCAGCTTAGGGGCGAGCACAGATACGCAGTATTTT. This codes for CASSLGASTDTQYF.

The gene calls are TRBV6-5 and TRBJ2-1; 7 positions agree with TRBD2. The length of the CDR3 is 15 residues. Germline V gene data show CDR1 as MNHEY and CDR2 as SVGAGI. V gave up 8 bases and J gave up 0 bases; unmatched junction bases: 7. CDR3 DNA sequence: TGTGCCAGCGCTATTGGCGGGAGCTCCTACAATGAGCAGTTCTTC. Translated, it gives CASAIGGSSYNEQFF.

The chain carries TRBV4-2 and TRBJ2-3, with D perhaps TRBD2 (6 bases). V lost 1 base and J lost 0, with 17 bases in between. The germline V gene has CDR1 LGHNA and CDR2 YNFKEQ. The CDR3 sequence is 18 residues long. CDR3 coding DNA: TGTGCCAGCAGCCAAGTCGGGGGTCCCGAAACTAGCACAGATACGCAGTATTTT. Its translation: CASSQVGGPETSTDTQYF.

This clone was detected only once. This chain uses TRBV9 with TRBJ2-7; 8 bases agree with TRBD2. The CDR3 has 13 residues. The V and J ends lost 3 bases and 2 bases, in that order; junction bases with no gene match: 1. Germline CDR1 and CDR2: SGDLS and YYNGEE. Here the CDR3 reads CASSASGPYEQYF. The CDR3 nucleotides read TGTGCCAGCAGCGCTAGCGGGCCCTACGAGCAGTACTTC.

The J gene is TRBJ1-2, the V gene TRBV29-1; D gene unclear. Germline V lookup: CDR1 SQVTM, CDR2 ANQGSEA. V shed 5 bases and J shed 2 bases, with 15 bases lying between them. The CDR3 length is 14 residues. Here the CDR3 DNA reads TGCAGCGTTAACACCCGGACCGCCAACTATGGCTACACCTTC. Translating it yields CSVNTRTANYGYTF.

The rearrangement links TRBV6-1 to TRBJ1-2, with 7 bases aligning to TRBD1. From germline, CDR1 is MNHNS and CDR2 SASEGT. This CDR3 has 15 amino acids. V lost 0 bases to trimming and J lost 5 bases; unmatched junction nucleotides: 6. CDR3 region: CASSEARTGSYGYTF. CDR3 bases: TGTGCCAGCAGTGAAGCAAGGACAGGCTCGTATGGCTACACCTTC.

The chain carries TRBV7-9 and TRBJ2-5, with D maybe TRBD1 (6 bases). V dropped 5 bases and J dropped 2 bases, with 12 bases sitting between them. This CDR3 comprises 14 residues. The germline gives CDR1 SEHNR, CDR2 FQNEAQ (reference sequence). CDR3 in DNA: TGTGCCAGCAGCCCCGGACAGACTCAAGAGACCCAGTACTTC. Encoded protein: CASSPGQTQETQYF.

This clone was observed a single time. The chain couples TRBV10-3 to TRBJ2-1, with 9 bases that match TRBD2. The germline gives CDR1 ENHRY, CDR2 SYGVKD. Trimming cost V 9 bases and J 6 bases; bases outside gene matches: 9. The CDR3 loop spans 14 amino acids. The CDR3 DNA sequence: TGTGCCATTAAACCGGGACTAGCTTCCAATGAGCAGTTCTTC. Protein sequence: CAIKPGLASNEQFF.

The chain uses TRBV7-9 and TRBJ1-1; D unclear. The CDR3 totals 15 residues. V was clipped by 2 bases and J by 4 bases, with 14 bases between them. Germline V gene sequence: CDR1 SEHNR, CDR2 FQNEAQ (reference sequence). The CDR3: CASSLITGTGTEAFF. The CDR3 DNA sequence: TGTGCCAGCAGCTTAATTACCGGAACCGGCACTGAAGCTTTCTTT.